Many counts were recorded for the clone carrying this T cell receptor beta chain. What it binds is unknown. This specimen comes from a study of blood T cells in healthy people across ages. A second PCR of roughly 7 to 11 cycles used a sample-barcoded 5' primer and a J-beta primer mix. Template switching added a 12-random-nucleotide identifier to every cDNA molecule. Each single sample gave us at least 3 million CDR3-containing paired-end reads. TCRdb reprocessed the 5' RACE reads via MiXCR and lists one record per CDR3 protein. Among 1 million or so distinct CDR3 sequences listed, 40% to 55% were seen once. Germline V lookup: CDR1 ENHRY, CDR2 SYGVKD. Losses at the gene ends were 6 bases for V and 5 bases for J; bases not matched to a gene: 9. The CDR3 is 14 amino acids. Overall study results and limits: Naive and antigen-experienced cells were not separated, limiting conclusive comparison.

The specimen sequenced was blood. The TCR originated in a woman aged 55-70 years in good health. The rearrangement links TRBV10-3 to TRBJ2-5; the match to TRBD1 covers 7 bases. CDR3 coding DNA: TGTGCCATCAGGACGCAGGGGGAAACTGAGACCCAGTACTTC. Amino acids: CAIRTQGETETQYF.